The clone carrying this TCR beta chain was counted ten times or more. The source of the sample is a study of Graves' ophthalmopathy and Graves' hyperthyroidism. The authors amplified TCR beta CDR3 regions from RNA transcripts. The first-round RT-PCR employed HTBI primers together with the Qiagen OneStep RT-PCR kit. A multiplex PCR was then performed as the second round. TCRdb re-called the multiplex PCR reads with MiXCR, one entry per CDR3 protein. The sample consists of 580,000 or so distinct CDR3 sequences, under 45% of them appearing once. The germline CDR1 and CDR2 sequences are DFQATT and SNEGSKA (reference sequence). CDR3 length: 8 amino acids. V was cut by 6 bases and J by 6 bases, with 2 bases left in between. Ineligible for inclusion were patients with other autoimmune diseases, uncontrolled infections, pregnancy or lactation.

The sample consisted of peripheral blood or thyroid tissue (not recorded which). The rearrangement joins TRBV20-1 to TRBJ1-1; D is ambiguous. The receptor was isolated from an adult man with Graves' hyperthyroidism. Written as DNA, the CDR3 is TGCAGTGCGGCTGAAGCTTTCTTT. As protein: CSAAEAFF.